This T cell receptor beta chain derives from a study of somatic mutations in cytotoxic T cells in rheumatoid arthritis. Turning to the study itself: Selected populations of V beta antibody-stained T cells underwent flow sorting at nearly 100% purity; these encompassed V beta1+ cells subjected to TCRB sequencing. Study-level findings and limits: What antigens the expanded CD8+ clones targeted remained unknown.

The CDR3 runs 12 residues. V was shortened by 0 bases and J by 5 bases, with 5 bases between the two germline ends. From germline, CDR1 is SEHNR and CDR2 FQNEAQ (reference sequence). Libraries were prepared by immunoSEQ multiplex PCR; TCRdb keeps only in-frame clonotypes and omits some of them. The sample gives 6,000 to 9,000 clones, approximately 65% of which show up once; 23% is in the top ten. A note on this clone: Antigen unknown.

The sequence was collected from a woman aged 40-49 years in good health. The sample taken for sequencing was CD8+ T cells sorted from blood. The chain uses TRBV7-9 and TRBJ2-7; D is unresolved. For the CDR3, the DNA is TGTGCCAGCAGCTTAGCGGGCGACGAGCAGTACTTC. This gives the protein CASSLAGDEQYF.